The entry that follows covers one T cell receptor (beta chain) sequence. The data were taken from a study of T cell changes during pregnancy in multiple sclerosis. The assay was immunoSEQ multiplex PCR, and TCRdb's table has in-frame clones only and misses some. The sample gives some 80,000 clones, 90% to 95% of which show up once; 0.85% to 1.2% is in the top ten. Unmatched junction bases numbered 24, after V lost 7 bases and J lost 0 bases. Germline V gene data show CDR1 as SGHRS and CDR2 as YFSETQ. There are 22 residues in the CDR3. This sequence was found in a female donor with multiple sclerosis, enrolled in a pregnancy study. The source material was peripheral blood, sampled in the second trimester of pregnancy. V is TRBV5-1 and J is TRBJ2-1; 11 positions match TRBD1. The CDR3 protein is CASSFPGQGGKTVESSYNEQFF. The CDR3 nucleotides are TGCGCCAGCTCCTTCCCGGGACAGGGGGGTAAGACGGTCGAAAGCTCCTACAATGAGCAGTTCTTC. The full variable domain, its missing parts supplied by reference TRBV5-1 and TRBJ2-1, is KAGVTQTPRYLIKTRGQQVTLSCSPISGHRSVSWYQQTPGQGLQFLFEYFSETQRNKGNFPGRFSGRQFSNSRSEMNVSTLELGDSALYLCASSFPGQGGKTVESSYNEQFFGPGTRLTVL.